A single sample gave rise to the 18 T cell receptor beta chains below, sequenced in a study of control samples from healthy donors and cancer patients. Here immunoSEQ multiplex PCR was the method, and the copy in TCRdb shows in-frame clones only, minus some. The table lists some 110,000 clones, 70% to 90% of them singletons, with 2.3% in the top ten. The sequencing sample was made of blood. The receptor set was obtained from a woman in her 70s in good health.

The chain combines TRBV6-2 or TRBV6-3 with TRBJ1-6; no definite D call. Trimming took off 0 bases at V and 6 bases at J, with 12 bases between the two ends. This CDR3 is 16 amino acids long. CDR1 and CDR2 from the germline V gene are MNHEY and SVGEGT. The CDR3, as DNA: TGTGCCAGCAGTTACTCCCATGGACGGACTAATTCACCCCTCCACTTT. The encoded protein is CASSYSHGRTNSPLHF.

The V gene is TRBV3-1 (or the pseudogene TRBV3-2), the J gene TRBJ1-6, with TRBD1 as a possible D gene (5 bases). The CDR3 has 14 residues. Germline CDR1 and CDR2: LGHDT and YNNKEL (reference sequence). V gave up 6 bases and J gave up 10 bases, with 16 bases separating them. CDR3 in amino acids: CASSSFRVESPLHF. The CDR3 DNA follows: TGTGCCAGCAGTTCCTTCAGGGTAGAATCACCCCTCCACTTT.

The chain combines TRBV5-8 with TRBJ1-3; tentatively, D is TRBD1 (5 bases). This CDR3 has 16 amino acids. Looked up from germline, CDR1 is SGHTS and CDR2 is YDEGEE. V lost 1 base, J lost 6 bases, and 17 bases lay in between. The CDR3 coding sequence is TGTGCCAGCAGCTTGCGAAGGGCGAAGGGGTTAAACACCATATATTTT. It specifies CASSLRRAKGLNTIYF.

This clone was recorded once. This chain joins TRBV9 and TRBJ2-3; no definite D call. The V gene lost 3 bases and the J gene lost 1 base, with 12 bases spanning the gap. Germline CDR1 SGDLS, CDR2 YYNGEE. This CDR3 contains 15 residues. CDR3 protein: CASSAPGAGTDTQYF. In DNA, the CDR3 is TGTGCCAGCAGCGCCCCGGGCGCGGGCACAGATACGCAGTATTTT.

The chain combines TRBV20-1 with TRBJ2-1; D remains ambiguous. This CDR3 has 12 residues. CDR1 is DFQATT, CDR2 SNEGSKA, per germline (reference sequence). V lost 3 bases, J lost 7 bases, and 10 bases lay in between. The CDR3 region is CSASERENEQFF. CDR3 nucleotide sequence: TGCAGTGCTAGTGAACGAGAGAATGAGCAGTTCTTC.

This sequence joins TRBV2 and TRBJ1-1; 7 positions agree with TRBD1. Germline V gives CDR1 SNHLY, CDR2 FYNNEI. The CDR3 consists of 14 residues. The V and J ends lost 6 bases and 1 base, in that order; junction bases with no gene match: 5. The CDR3 spells CASRLDRANTEAFF. CDR3 DNA sequence: TGTGCCAGCAGGCTTGACAGGGCGAACACTGAAGCTTTCTTT.

V and J are TRBV28 and TRBJ1-4; D gene uncertain. Trimming stripped 3 bases from V and 4 bases from J, with 12 bases between. The CDR3 is 15 residues long. Germline values: CDR1 MDHEN, CDR2 SYDVKM. CDR3 residues: CASSFTGSGNEKLFF. DNA for the CDR3: TGTGCCAGCAGTTTTACCGGGAGCGGTAATGAAAAACTGTTTTTT.

The J gene is TRBJ2-6, the V gene TRBV6-2 or TRBV6-3; TRBD2 agrees at 10 bases. The trim removed 6 bases at V and 2 bases at J, leaving 4 bases unmatched. The CDR3 loop spans 16 amino acids. Germline lookup yields CDR1 MNHEY and CDR2 SVGEGT. This CDR3 reads CASSGLAEAGANVLTF. In DNA form, the CDR3 reads TGTGCCAGCAGCGGACTAGCGGAGGCTGGGGCCAACGTCCTGACTTTC.

This clone came up once. The chain carries TRBV9 and TRBJ1-6; perhaps TRBD1 as D (5 bases). This CDR3 is 17 amino acids long. Between the trimmed V and J ends, which lost 0 bases and 8 bases, there was a span of 18 bases. Germline V gives CDR1 SGDLS, CDR2 YYNGEE. The CDR3 loop is CASSVDQRGLGDSPLHF. The CDR3 DNA reads TGTGCCAGCAGCGTAGACCAACGGGGCTTGGGGGATTCACCCCTCCACTTT. The variable domain in full, completed from reference TRBV9 and TRBJ1-6, reads DSGVTQTPKHLITATGQRVTLRCSPRSGDLSVYWYQQSLDQGLQFLIQYYNGEERAKGNILERFSAQQFPDLHSELNLSSLELGDSALYFCASSVDQRGLGDSPLHFGNGTRLTVT.

This clone was picked up a small number of times. The chain uses TRBV19 and TRBJ1-1, with 7 bases identical to TRBD1. V was pared by 1 base and J by 4 bases, with 3 bases of the junction left unmatched. The CDR3 contains 14 residues. Germline V gene lookup returns CDR1 LNHDA and CDR2 SQIVND (reference sequence). The CDR3 DNA reads TGTGCCAGTAGTATAGCGGCAGGGGGCACTGAAGCTTTCTTT. Its translation: CASSIAAGGTEAFF.

V gene TRBV7-8 combines with J gene TRBJ1-3, with 9 bases lining up with TRBD1. CDR1 is SGHVS and CDR2 is FQNEAQ in the germline V gene. Germline trimming cut 3 bases from V and 0 bases from J; bases unmatched to any gene: 9. The CDR3 consists of 18 residues. The DNA of the CDR3 is TGTGCCAGCAGCTTTGGGCGGACAGGGGCGATCTCTGGAAACACCATATATTTT. Protein product: CASSFGRTGAISGNTIYF.

The count of this clone is one. This chain's CDR3 is CASSAQGPNSPLHF. The CDR3 coding sequence is TGTGCCAGCAGCGCACAGGGGCCCAATTCACCCCTCCACTTT. V usage is TRBV2 and J usage is TRBJ1-6; 7 nucleotides line up with TRBD1. Germline values: CDR1 SNHLY, CDR2 FYNNEI. Unmatched junction bases numbered 6, after V lost 6 bases and J lost 7 bases. The CDR3 length is 14 residues.

The chain combines TRBV11-2 with TRBJ1-2, with 10 bases aligning to TRBD1. The germline V gene encodes CDR1 SGHAT and CDR2 FQNNGV. The CDR3 covers 16 residues. Trimming took 0 bases from V and 4 from J; bases not matched to a gene: 5. CDR3 nucleotide sequence: TGTGCCAGCAGCTTAGATGGGGGGACAGGGGTCTATGGCTACACCTTC. This translates into CASSLDGGTGVYGYTF.

The chain combines TRBV5-4 with TRBJ2-3, with D possibly called TRBD1 or TRBD2 (7 bases each). Trimming pared 8 bases from V and 0 bases from J, leaving 19 bases between. The V gene's germline CDR1 is SGHNT and CDR2 YYREEE (reference sequence). The CDR3 has 16 residues. The CDR3 coding sequence is TGTGCCAGTTCCTCAGGGGGGGGACATAGCACAGATACGCAGTATTTT. Its translation: CASSSGGGHSTDTQYF.

This CDR3 is CASSHEPRDLKEQFF. CDR3 in DNA: TGCGCCAGCAGCCATGAACCCCGGGACTTAAAAGAGCAGTTCTTC. The chain is built from TRBV4-1 and TRBJ2-1; D perhaps matches TRBD2 (6 bases). Germline V gene lookup returns CDR1 MGHRA and CDR2 YSYEKL. The CDR3 is 15 residues long. V was shortened by 3 bases and J by 10 bases, with 19 bases between the two germline ends.

V and J are TRBV5-1 and TRBJ1-4; unclear D gene. The V end was cut by 4 bases, the J end by 7 bases, with 17 bases between. Germline CDR1 and CDR2: SGHRS and YFSETQ. The CDR3 covers 15 residues. CDR3 nucleotide sequence: TGCGCCAGCAGCCCCGACGGGGTCTTGGGTGAAAAACTGTTTTTT. Its translation is CASSPDGVLGEKLFF.

V usage is TRBV7-2 and J usage is TRBJ1-1; D call uncertain. The CDR3 totals 16 residues. Germline values: CDR1 SGHTA, CDR2 FQGNSA. Trimming pared 2 bases from V and 5 bases from J, leaving 18 bases between. The CDR3 region is CASSLRGQLLTTEAFF. The CDR3 coding sequence is TGTGCCAGCAGCTTAAGAGGGCAGCTTCTAACGACTGAAGCTTTCTTT.

The J gene is TRBJ2-3, the V gene TRBV9, with D tentatively TRBD1 (5 bases). From germline, CDR1 is SGDLS and CDR2 YYNGEE. Trimming left V 0 bases short and J 2 bases short, with 13 bases between. The CDR3 consists of 16 residues. CDR3 in amino acids: CASSVDQGRFTDTQYF. The CDR3 DNA reads TGTGCCAGCAGCGTAGACCAGGGTCGTTTCACAGATACGCAGTATTTT.